This note documents a single T cell receptor (beta chain) sequence. Antigen unknown. This record belongs to a study of T cells in tumors after PD-1 blockade. For the study at large: Excluded were patients with checkpoint blockade, immunosuppressants, or radiotherapy or other anti-cancer therapy within 4 weeks. Daily vismodegib 150 mg continued in a subset of anti-PD-1-treated patients. The study, taken as a whole, reports: Peripheral recruitment is suggested, as some novel exhausted tumor clones were in pre-treatment blood.

Germline CDR1 MDHEN, CDR2 SYDVKM. This CDR3 has 15 amino acids. The V end was cut by 2 bases, the J end by 0 bases, with 11 bases between. The table came from immunoSEQ multiplex PCR; TCRdb's copy has only in-frame clones and leaves some out. The sample records 50,000 or so clones, about four fifths being singletons. Genomic DNA template from tumor biopsies or peripheral blood, roughly 616 ng to 6,500 ng input. This receptor was identified in a human donor with basal cell carcinoma. This sample comprised PBMCs, obtained before anti-PD-1 treatment. J is TRBJ2-7 and V is TRBV28, with no clear D. DNA of the CDR3: TGTGCCAGCAGTTTAATGTGGCAGCTCTCCTACGAGCAGTACTTC. As protein: CASSLMWQLSYEQYF.